This TCR beta chain was sequenced for a study of immune heterogeneity within non-small cell lung tumors. About this clonotype itself: The target antigen is unknown.

Bulk tumor genomic DNA, roughly 590 ng per sample, was used as template. Biopsies that were spaced far apart were taken, several per primary tumor, during surgery. The cohort was untreated, with newly diagnosed non-small cell lung cancer undergoing curative surgery. The V end was cut by 3 bases, the J end by 3 bases, with 12 bases between. Germline CDR1 DFQATT, CDR2 SNEGSKA (reference sequence). The length of the CDR3 is 14 residues. Multiplex PCR relied on 32 V and 13 J primers to amplify TCR beta CDR3. TCRdb recomputed calls from the multiplex PCR reads with MiXCR, one row per CDR3 protein. The table lists 10,000 to 15,000 distinct CDR3 sequences, around a fifth of them singletons. Study results and caveats: Local clonality of T cells correlated moderately yet significantly with local tumor mutational burden (R roughly 0.37). Recurring identical dominant CDR3 beta clonotypes were observed across tumor sites within a patient, together with site-unique high-frequency clones.

V usage is TRBV20-1 and J usage is TRBJ1-5; D is ambiguous. What was sequenced was lung tumor tissue. The sequence came from a man aged 55 to 69 with non-small cell lung cancer. In DNA form, the CDR3 reads TGCAGTGCTAGCGTCCAGGTACCCAATCAGCCCCAGCATTTT. It is translated as CSASVQVPNQPQHF.